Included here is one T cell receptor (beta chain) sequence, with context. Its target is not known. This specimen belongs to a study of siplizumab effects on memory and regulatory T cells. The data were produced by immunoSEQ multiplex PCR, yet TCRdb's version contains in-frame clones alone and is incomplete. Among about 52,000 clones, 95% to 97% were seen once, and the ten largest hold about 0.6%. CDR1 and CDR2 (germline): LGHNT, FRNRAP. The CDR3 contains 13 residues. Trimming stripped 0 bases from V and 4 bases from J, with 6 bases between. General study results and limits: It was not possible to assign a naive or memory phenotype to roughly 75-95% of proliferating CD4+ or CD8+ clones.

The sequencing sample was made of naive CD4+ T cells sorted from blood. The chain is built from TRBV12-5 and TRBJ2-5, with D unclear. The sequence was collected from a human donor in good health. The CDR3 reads CASGLVPVETQYF. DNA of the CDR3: TGTGCTAGTGGTTTGGTACCTGTAGAGACCCAGTACTTC.